Listed here are 29 T cell receptor beta chains from one sample, sequenced in a study of CD8+ T cells in alopecia areata. As the sequencing template, cDNA was produced by extracting RNA and reverse transcribing it. The repertoire was sequenced with immunoSEQ multiplex PCR; TCRdb's copy has only in-frame clones and lacks some. The table has approximately 82,000 clones, just over 50% seen once. Sequencing was done on a sample of NKG2D-high CD8+ T cells sorted from blood. Every receptor here comes from a human donor with alopecia areata.

For this clone: Other DNA sequences of this sample code for an identical CDR3. The chain combines TRBV27 with TRBJ2-7; a possible D gene is TRBD2 (6 bases). This CDR3 spans 13 amino acids. Germline V lookup: CDR1 MNHEY, CDR2 SMNVEV (reference sequence). The V and J ends lost 2 bases and 3 bases respectively, with 8 bases between them. The CDR3 coding sequence is TGTGCCAGCAGTTTAGGGGGGAGCTACGAGCAGTACTTC. This encodes CASSLGGSYEQYF.

DNA for the CDR3: TGTGCCACCAGCAGAGTCGGCGACGAGCAGTACTTC. This codes for CATSRVGDEQYF. V usage is TRBV15 and J usage is TRBJ2-7; D is unclear. Germline V CDR1 and CDR2: LNHNV, YYDKDF (reference sequence). Trimming cost V 1 base and J 5 bases, with 6 bases left between them. The CDR3 is 12 residues long.

The rearrangement links TRBV30 to TRBJ2-1; D is ambiguous. CDR1 GTSNPN and CDR2 SVGIG come from the germline V gene (reference sequence). V was trimmed by 4 bases and J by 2 bases, leaving 6 bases between them. CDR3 length: 12 amino acids. This chain's CDR3 is CAWKGPYNEQFF. Written as DNA, the CDR3 is TGTGCCTGGAAAGGGCCCTACAATGAGCAGTTCTTC.

This sequence joins TRBV7-2 and TRBJ2-1; TRBD1 matches 8 bases. The V gene's germline CDR1 is SGHTA and CDR2 FQGNSA. This CDR3 spans 14 amino acids. Trimming cost V 5 bases and J 6 bases; bases outside gene matches: 6. CDR3 loop: CASSPQGAGNEQFF. In nucleotides, the CDR3 is TGTGCCAGCAGCCCTCAGGGGGCCGGCAATGAGCAGTTCTTC.

This rearrangement joins TRBV27 to TRBJ2-7, with D possibly TRBD2 on 7 matching bases. Germline V gene sequence: CDR1 MNHEY, CDR2 SMNVEV (reference sequence). The CDR3 has 14 residues. V shed 3 bases and J shed 4 bases, with 13 bases lying between them. CDR3 sequence: CASSFGGGRYEQYF. CDR3 coding DNA: TGTGCCAGCAGTTTCGGCGGGGGCCGGTACGAGCAGTACTTC.

As concerns this clone: This same CDR3 is encoded by further DNA sequences in the sample. The V call is TRBV27, the J call TRBJ2-1; TRBD2 might be the D (5 bases). V was cut by 3 bases and J by 0 bases, with 9 bases left in between. Per the germline V gene, CDR1 is MNHEY and CDR2 is SMNVEV (reference sequence). The CDR3 contains 15 residues. The CDR3 DNA sequence: TGTGCCAGCAGTTTGAGAGGGAGCTCCTACAATGAGCAGTTCTTC. This gives the protein CASSLRGSSYNEQFF.

This clone was observed a single time. V gene TRBV9 combines with J gene TRBJ2-7; D possibly uses TRBD1 or TRBD2 (5 bases each). The CDR3 spans 13 residues. With 1 base removed from V and 6 bases from J, the gap between germline ends came to 11 bases. Germline V gene sequence: CDR1 SGDLS, CDR2 YYNGEE. CDR3 residues: CASSVSGSGEQYF. Written as DNA, the CDR3 is TGTGCCAGCAGCGTATCAGGGAGCGGCGAGCAGTACTTC.

By share, this clone ranks as medium-sized. The rearrangement links TRBV7-9 to TRBJ2-7; 9 bases are a match to TRBD1. CDR1 and CDR2 (germline): SEHNR, FQNEAQ (reference sequence). The CDR3 is made up of 14 amino acids. The ends lost 5 bases at V and 2 bases at J; junction bases unmatched: 4. CDR3 bases: TGTGCCAGCAGCGGGGGGACAGGGCCCTACGAGCAGTACTTC. Encoded protein: CASSGGTGPYEQYF.

The rearrangement uses TRBV30 and TRBJ2-2; D unclear. Trimming took off 3 bases at V and 6 bases at J, with 11 bases between the two ends. This CDR3 region has 13 residues. Per germline, CDR1 GTSNPN and CDR2 SVGIG (reference sequence). Here the CDR3 reads CAWSVIGAGELFF. CDR3 sequence (DNA): TGTGCCTGGAGCGTTATCGGCGCCGGGGAGCTGTTTTTT.

The chain carries TRBV28 and TRBJ2-2; tentatively, D is TRBD1 or TRBD2 (6 bases each). CDR3 length equals 19 residues. Trimming stripped 1 base from V and 0 bases from J, with 18 bases between. Per the germline V gene, CDR1 is MDHEN and CDR2 is SYDVKM. The CDR3 DNA sequence: TGTGCCAGCAGTTTATTGAGGGGGGTCTTCCCCTCGAACACCGGGGAGCTGTTTTTT. This encodes CASSLLRGVFPSNTGELFF.

This clone was seen a few times. The rearrangement links TRBV29-1 to TRBJ2-7, with D possibly being TRBD2 (6 bases). The V gene lost 7 bases and the J gene lost 2 bases, with 18 bases spanning the gap. The CDR3 is 14 residues long. Germline V gene lookup returns CDR1 SQVTM and CDR2 ANQGSEA. The CDR3 bases are TGCAGCGCCCTTGGGGGGAGTGGGCCCTACGAGCAGTACTTC. Its protein is CSALGGSGPYEQYF.

The chain recombines TRBV27 with TRBJ2-6; D might be TRBD1 or TRBD2, each matching 5 bases. The germline V and J ends were trimmed by 7 bases and 2 bases, with 12 bases remaining between them. This CDR3 comprises 15 residues. Germline assignment: CDR1 MNHEY and CDR2 SMNVEV (reference sequence). The CDR3: CASTLRGAGANVLTF. CDR3 in DNA: TGTGCCAGCACCTTACGGGGCGCTGGGGCCAACGTCCTGACTTTC.

The chain joins TRBV27 to TRBJ2-1; D perhaps matches TRBD1 (5 bases). Germline CDR1 is MNHEY and CDR2 is SMNVEV (reference sequence). The V gene lost 0 bases and the J gene lost 6 bases, with 9 bases spanning the gap. CDR3 size: 14 residues. This chain's CDR3 is CASSLSARGNEQFF. CDR3 in DNA: TGTGCCAGCAGTTTATCGGCTAGGGGCAATGAGCAGTTCTTC.

The sample holds a few counts of this clone. Written as DNA, the CDR3 is TGTGCCAGCAGCAACGTAGGACAGGGGGCGCGTGGCGGGGAGCTGTTTTTT. Protein sequence: CASSNVGQGARGGELFF. V and J are TRBV28 and TRBJ2-2, with 11 bases aligning to TRBD1. Germline V lookup: CDR1 MDHEN, CDR2 SYDVKM. The CDR3 contains 17 residues. Trimming removed 6 bases from V and 7 bases from J; junction bases left unmatched: 13. Full variable domain (missing parts from reference TRBV28 and TRBJ2-2): DVKVTQSSRYLVKRTGEKVFLECVQDMDHENMFWYRQDPGLGLRLIYFSYDVKMKEKGDIPEGYSVSREKKERFSLILESASTNQTSMYLCASSNVGQGARGGELFFGEGSRLTVL.

This clone was detected only once. The V gene is TRBV5-1, the J gene TRBJ2-7; 8 nucleotides line up with TRBD2. After removal of 4 bases from V and 5 bases from J, the junction contained 8 bases not matched to a gene. The CDR3 runs 14 residues. The V gene's germline CDR1 is SGHRS and CDR2 YFSETQ. In DNA, the CDR3 is TGCGCCAGCAGCGCCGCCGGGAGGGGAAACGAGCAGTACTTC. It codes for CASSAAGRGNEQYF.

This chain links TRBV11-2 with TRBJ2-6, with D unclear. Germline V CDR1 and CDR2: SGHAT, FQNNGV. With 6 bases removed from V and 0 bases from J, the gap between germline ends came to 6 bases. The CDR3 runs 14 residues. The chain's CDR3 is CASRLISGANVLTF. In nucleotides, the CDR3 is TGTGCCAGCAGACTGATCTCTGGGGCCAACGTCCTGACTTTC.

This clone was seen more than once but under ten times. This rearrangement joins TRBV23-1 to TRBJ1-2; D remains ambiguous. TRBV23-1 is placed among ORFs of uncertain function. The CDR3 has 18 residues. V dropped 6 bases and J dropped 1 base, with 24 bases sitting between them. In nucleotides, the CDR3 is TGCGCCAGCAGAACCATATGGGAGGAGGCCCTCCTTAACTATGGCTACACCTTC. The encoded protein is CASRTIWEEALLNYGYTF.

The chain's CDR3 is CSACLSSGGTKRGYEQYF. In DNA, the CDR3 is TGCAGCGCATGCCTTAGCTCGGGAGGCACGAAAAGGGGTTACGAGCAGTACTTC. The chain is built from TRBV29-1 and TRBJ2-7, with 7 positions matching TRBD2. V dropped 7 bases and J dropped 4; count of bases not matched to a gene: 25. Germline-derived CDR1 and CDR2 are SQVTM and ANQGSEA. The CDR3 is 18 residues long.

In this sample, this clone turned up a few times. In DNA, the CDR3 is TGCAGCGTTTTGGACAGCTACAATGAGCAGTTCTTC. Protein sequence: CSVLDSYNEQFF. This chain connects TRBV29-1 to TRBJ2-1, with D possibly matching TRBD1 (6 bases). Germline-derived CDR1 and CDR2 are SQVTM and ANQGSEA. Trimming removed 5 bases from V and 3 bases from J, with 8 bases in between. The CDR3 covers 12 residues.

The chain couples TRBV27 to TRBJ1-2, with D possibly being TRBD1 (5 bases). The CDR3 consists of 13 residues. The germline V gene has CDR1 MNHEY and CDR2 SMNVEV (reference sequence). Trimming removed 7 bases from V and 6 bases from J, with 15 bases in between. CDR3 DNA: TGTGCCAGCACAGGAGGGGTTATGGATGGCTACACCTTC. Protein sequence: CASTGGVMDGYTF.

The gene calls are TRBV11-2 and TRBJ2-3, with no clear D. The length of the CDR3 is 14 residues. Per the germline V gene, CDR1 is SGHAT and CDR2 is FQNNGV. V gave up 5 bases and J gave up 0 bases, with 9 bases separating them. The CDR3 nucleotides are TGTGCCAGCAGCACACGGCCTAGCACAGATACGCAGTATTTT. This encodes CASSTRPSTDTQYF.

This clone was observed a few times. The chain employs TRBV5-6 and TRBJ2-7; no clear D. This CDR3 has 13 residues. The germline V gene has CDR1 SGHDT and CDR2 YYEEEE. Between the trimmed V and J ends, which lost 5 bases and 2 bases, there was a span of 11 bases. The CDR3 protein is CASRSVGTYEQYF. The CDR3 region has the DNA TGTGCCAGCAGGTCCGTAGGGACCTACGAGCAGTACTTC.

The chain couples TRBV6-5 to TRBJ2-1; D gene uncertain. This CDR3 contains 11 residues. Trimming cost V 5 bases and J 8 bases, with 7 bases left between them. CDR1 MNHEY and CDR2 SVGAGI come from the germline V gene. The CDR3 nucleotides read TGTGCCAGCAGTCTAGAGGATGAGCAGTTCTTC. Its translation: CASSLEDEQFF.

The chain recombines TRBV27 with TRBJ2-3; 12 nucleotides match TRBD1. The CDR3 has 15 residues. Germline assignment: CDR1 MNHEY and CDR2 SMNVEV (reference sequence). The J segment lost 5 bases and the V segment lost 4 bases, leaving 4 bases of the junction unmatched. This CDR3 reads CASSSGTGGGDTQYF. In DNA, the CDR3 is TGTGCCAGCAGTTCCGGGACAGGGGGCGGAGATACGCAGTATTTT.

This clone was counted only a few times. Here the CDR3 reads CASSPYRQGAFNEQFF. The CDR3 DNA follows: TGTGCCAGCAGCCCTTATCGACAGGGGGCTTTCAATGAGCAGTTCTTC. The genes are TRBV9 and TRBJ2-1; 10 nucleotides match TRBD1. Looked up from germline, CDR1 is SGDLS and CDR2 is YYNGEE. Trimming at V came to 4 bases and at J to 6 bases, leaving 10 bases not matched to a gene. The CDR3 totals 16 residues.

This clone was counted a few times. This chain's CDR3 is CSVERQGTYGYTF. CDR3 DNA: TGCAGCGTTGAACGACAGGGGACCTATGGCTACACCTTC. This chain connects TRBV29-1 to TRBJ1-2; TRBD1 matches 8 bases. The germline CDR1 and CDR2 sequences are SQVTM and ANQGSEA. The CDR3 is 13 residues long. Trimming at V came to 2 bases and at J to 4 bases, leaving 3 bases not matched to a gene. Looking up the rest from reference TRBV29-1 and TRBJ1-2 gives the full variable domain: SAVISQKPSRDICQRGTSLTIQCQVDSQVTMMFWYRQQPGQSLTLIATANQGSEATYESGFVIDKFPISRPNLTFSTLTVSNMSPEDSSIYLCSVERQGTYGYTFGSGTRLTVV.

This chain connects TRBV13 to TRBJ1-5; D ambiguous. V dropped 0 bases and J dropped 0 bases, with 6 bases sitting between them. Germline CDR1 and CDR2: PRHDT and FYEKMQ (reference sequence). The CDR3 length is 15 residues. In DNA form, the CDR3 reads TGTGCCAGCAGCTTAGGTCGGGCTAGCAATCAGCCCCAGCATTTT. Translated, it gives CASSLGRASNQPQHF.

The sample holds a few counts of this clone. This sequence joins TRBV28 and TRBJ2-3; no clear D. In germline, CDR1 is MDHEN, CDR2 SYDVKM. Trimming removed 2 bases at V and 1 base at J, with 10 bases between. The CDR3 is made up of 15 amino acids. Written as DNA, the CDR3 is TGTGCCAGCAGTTTAATCCAGCTGGGCACAGATACGCAGTATTTT. Translating gives CASSLIQLGTDTQYF.

The chain joins TRBV29-1 to TRBJ2-5; TRBD2 matches 8 bases. Gene TRBJ2-7 matches the end of the DNA better, so the J call may be wrong. Germline CDR1 is SQVTM and CDR2 is ANQGSEA. This CDR3 is 12 amino acids long. CDR3 coding DNA: TGCAGCGTGGAACTAGCGGATTACGAGCAGTACTTC. Amino acids: CSVELADYEQYF.